Following are 26 T cell receptor beta chains from one sample sequenced in a study of neurological immune-mediated disorders. TCRdb reanalysed the 5' RACE reads using MiXCR and keeps one entry per CDR3 protein. The sample carries about 76,000 distinct CDR3 sequences, under 20% recorded once. Material: PBMCs. Every receptor here comes from a woman aged 35 to 49 in good health.

This clonotype has just one count. The J gene is TRBJ1-6, the V gene TRBV2; D not certain. Trimming removed 7 bases from V and 8 bases from J, with 12 bases in between. The germline gives CDR1 SNHLY, CDR2 FYNNEI. This CDR3 has 13 amino acids. The CDR3 DNA reads as TGTGCCAGCAAAAGGACCGGTGATTCACCCCTCCACTTT. Translation: CASKRTGDSPLHF.

The chain uses TRBV6-5 and TRBJ2-7; 7 bases are a match to TRBD1. The CDR3 has 16 amino acids. Germline V lookup: CDR1 MNHEY, CDR2 SVGAGI. Trimming at V came to 0 bases and at J to 3 bases, leaving 8 bases not matched to a gene. The CDR3 is CASSYSNLDRHYEQYF. The CDR3 DNA follows: TGTGCCAGCAGTTACTCGAATCTGGACAGGCACTACGAGCAGTACTTC.

This clonotype has a count of ten or more. The rearrangement joins TRBV5-6 to TRBJ1-1; D gene ambiguous. The CDR3 extends over 13 amino acids. In germline, CDR1 is SGHDT, CDR2 YYEEEE. The ends were cut back, 4 bases at V and 7 bases at J, with 14 bases in the middle. CDR3 loop: CASSPRYGSEAFF. As DNA, the CDR3 is TGTGCCAGCAGCCCTCGTTACGGAAGTGAAGCTTTCTTT.

With respect to this clonotype: A read error is possible here, since a much larger clone lies one base away. The chain uses TRBV20-1 and TRBJ2-3, with D possibly being TRBD2 (6 bases). In germline, CDR1 is DFQATT, CDR2 SNEGSKA (reference sequence). The CDR3 totals 12 residues. The V end was cut by 7 bases, the J end by 7 bases, with 15 bases between. The CDR3 bases are TGCAGTGTCAGGGAGGACCCAAATACGCAGTATTTT. It yields the protein CSVREDPNTQYF.

The J gene is TRBJ1-1, the V gene TRBV4-3; D call uncertain. Germline V gives CDR1 LGHNA, CDR2 YSLEER. CDR3 length equals 16 residues. V was clipped by 0 bases and J by 1 base, with 12 bases between them. The CDR3: CASSQDGGDGNTEAFF. In DNA form, the CDR3 reads TGCGCCAGCAGCCAAGACGGCGGGGATGGGAACACTGAAGCTTTCTTT.

This clonotype was picked up many times. The chain has TRBV5-5 and TRBJ1-6; D may be TRBD1 (5 bases). Germline V gene data show CDR1 as SGHKS and CDR2 as YYEKEE (reference sequence). The CDR3 length is 13 residues. V was clipped by 4 bases and J by 8 bases, with 10 bases between them. DNA of the CDR3: TGTGCCAGCAGCCAGGGAGGCGATTCACCCCTCCACTTT. Translation gives CASSQGGDSPLHF.

This clonotype showed up many times. The chain is built from TRBV28 and TRBJ2-1, with D perhaps matching TRBD1 or TRBD2 (7 bases each). CDR1 MDHEN and CDR2 SYDVKM come from the germline V gene. With 11 bases removed from V and 8 bases from J, the gap between germline ends came to 19 bases. This CDR3 contains 13 residues. CDR3: CASQGGAADEQFF. The CDR3, as DNA: TGTGCCTCCCAGGGGGGGGCAGCGGATGAGCAGTTCTTC.

This clonotype was counted many times. The CDR3 protein is CASSPSGQLSGQPQHF. The CDR3 nucleotides read TGTGCCAGCTCACCTTCAGGTCAGCTGTCGGGTCAGCCCCAGCATTTT. The V and J genes are TRBV18 and TRBJ1-5; D is ambiguous. The CDR3 totals 16 residues. V was shortened by 3 bases and J by 6 bases, with 18 bases between the two germline ends. Germline CDR1 and CDR2: KGHSH and LQKENI.

Regarding this clonotype: One base away lies a much larger clone, so this may be a sequencing read error. Here the CDR3 DNA reads TGCAGTGCTAGAGCGCAGGCCCAGTGCTTC. It translates to CSARAQAQCF. This chain joins TRBV20-1 and TRBJ2-5, with unresolved D. Looked up from germline, CDR1 is DFQATT and CDR2 is SNEGSKA (reference sequence). The CDR3 consists of 10 residues.

In this sample, this clonotype turned up many times. V is TRBV4-1 and J is TRBJ1-1; perhaps TRBD1 as D (5 bases). Germline values: CDR1 MGHRA, CDR2 YSYEKL. Trimming left V 4 bases short and J 5 bases short, with 14 bases between. The CDR3 sequence is 14 residues long. The chain's CDR3 is CASSLSPEGTEAFF. In DNA form, the CDR3 reads TGCGCCAGCAGCCTCTCCCCGGAGGGGACTGAAGCTTTCTTT.

This clonotype was counted at least ten times. This chain links TRBV20-1 with TRBJ1-1, with D unresolved. In germline, CDR1 is DFQATT, CDR2 SNEGSKA (reference sequence). V gave up 1 base and J gave up 4 bases, with 7 bases separating them. This CDR3 spans 12 amino acids. CDR3 coding DNA: TGCAGTGCTAGAGGAAGGCCCACTGAAGCTTTCTTT. It codes for CSARGRPTEAFF.

This chain uses TRBV5-5 with TRBJ1-3; unclear D gene. V was shortened by 4 bases and J by 10 bases, with 30 bases between the two germline ends. The CDR3 is 18 residues long. Germline CDR1 SGHKS, CDR2 YYEKEE (reference sequence). CDR3 DNA sequence: TGTGCCAGCAGCCTACAACAGCCTCTTCGAACGGGTAGAGGAACCATATATTTT. It specifies CASSLQQPLRTGRGTIYF.

This clonotype was counted ten times or more. The V gene is TRBV6-6, the J gene TRBJ2-4; D unresolved. The germline V gene encodes CDR1 MNHNY and CDR2 SVGAGI (reference sequence). This CDR3 has 11 residues. Trimming removed 5 bases at V and 9 bases at J, with 8 bases between. Written as DNA, the CDR3 is TGTGCCAGCAGTCCCGAAAGCATTCAGTACTTC. Protein sequence: CASSPESIQYF.

DNA for the CDR3: TGCAGTGCTAGGGTAGTGAGTGAGCAGTTCTTC. Protein product: CSARVVSEQFF. This chain links TRBV20-1 with TRBJ2-1; no firm D call. Trimming cost V 3 bases and J 9 bases, with 9 bases left between them. This CDR3 spans 11 amino acids. The germline gives CDR1 DFQATT, CDR2 SNEGSKA (reference sequence).

The chain carries TRBV30 and TRBJ1-1; D remains unclear. The CDR3 spans 14 residues. Deletions cut 0 bases from V and 1 base from J, with 9 bases between. Germline V gene sequence: CDR1 GTSNPN, CDR2 SVGIG (reference sequence). CDR3 amino acids: CAWSVPGWNTEAFF. The CDR3 region has the DNA TGTGCCTGGAGTGTACCGGGTTGGAACACTGAAGCTTTCTTT.

The table lists this clonotype with a few counts. The chain is built from TRBV5-1 and TRBJ2-5; the D gene is possibly TRBD2 (5 bases). Germline V lookup: CDR1 SGHRS, CDR2 YFSETQ. V shed 3 bases and J shed 2 bases, with 17 bases lying between them. CDR3 size: 16 residues. The CDR3 DNA follows: TGCGCCAGCAGCTCGGACCCAGAGGAGGTACAAGAGACCCAGTACTTC. It specifies CASSSDPEEVQETQYF.

This sequence joins TRBV4-3 and TRBJ2-1; tentatively, D is TRBD1 (6 bases). Germline CDR1 and CDR2: LGHNA and YSLEER. The CDR3 has 18 amino acids. V was trimmed by 3 bases and J by 0 bases, leaving 18 bases between them. Here the CDR3 DNA reads TGCGCCAGCAGCCAGCTAACCGCGACAGGTAGCTCCTACAATGAGCAGTTCTTC. This gives the protein CASSQLTATGSSYNEQFF.

This clonotype has at least ten counts. One junction end does not reproduce the germline sequence, and a read error may be involved. CDR3 in DNA: TGTGCCAGCAGCTGGTGGGAAAGACAGGCGAATGGGCAGTTCTTC. Translation gives CASSWWERQANGQFF. This chain joins TRBV5-5 and TRBJ2-1, with D maybe TRBD1 (6 bases). CDR1 SGHKS and CDR2 YYEKEE come from the germline V gene (reference sequence). The CDR3 spans 15 residues.

This clonotype has only a few counts. A much larger clone differs by one base, so this may be a read error. V is TRBV28 and J is TRBJ1-3; the D gene is possibly TRBD1 (6 bases). The CDR3 runs 16 residues. In germline, CDR1 is MDHEN, CDR2 SYDVKM. CDR3 nucleotides: TGTACCAGCAGTTCTTCCAGGGGCAGTTCTGGAAACACCATATATTTT. Protein: CTSSSSRGSSGNTIYF.

This clonotype came up a few times. This chain connects TRBV6-1 to TRBJ2-1; D ambiguous. Germline V gene sequence: CDR1 MNHNS, CDR2 SASEGT. V was shortened by 1 base and J by 6 bases, with 7 bases between the two germline ends. The CDR3 is 13 amino acids. Here the CDR3 reads CASSEDWLNEQFF. As DNA, the CDR3 is TGTGCCAGCAGTGAAGATTGGCTCAATGAGCAGTTCTTC.

This clonotype was recorded at least ten times. The chain recombines TRBV6-2 or TRBV6-3 with TRBJ1-6, with unresolved D. The CDR3 is 14 amino acids. CDR1 is MNHEY and CDR2 is SVGEGT in the germline V gene. Trimming took 6 bases from V and 10 from J, leaving 16 bases between them. The CDR3 here is CASRNTVMRSPLHF. The CDR3 DNA follows: TGTGCCAGCAGGAATACCGTAATGAGATCACCCCTCCACTTT.

This clonotype has ten or more counts. CDR3 sequence (DNA): TGTGCCAGCAGTTTGGCGGCTTCCGGGGGCTACACCTTC. Its protein is CASSLAASGGYTF. The V and J genes are TRBV12-3 or TRBV12-4 and TRBJ1-2; D ambiguous. The V end lost 3 bases, the J end lost 8 bases, and 13 bases lay between the germline ends. The CDR3 consists of 13 residues.

This clonotype appeared many times. The V and J genes are TRBV5-1 and TRBJ2-3; 7 bases line up with TRBD2. This CDR3 is built from 18 residues. Germline V gives CDR1 SGHRS, CDR2 YFSETQ. Trimming cost V 0 bases and J 0 bases; bases outside gene matches: 10. Written as DNA, the CDR3 is TGCGCCAGCAGCTTGGAATTTCGCGGGGGTGCTAGCACAGATACGCAGTATTTT. Translation gives CASSLEFRGGASTDTQYF. Combining the CDR3 with reference TRBV5-1 and TRBJ2-3 gives the whole variable domain KAGVTQTPRYLIKTRGQQVTLSCSPISGHRSVSWYQQTPGQGLQFLFEYFSETQRNKGNFPGRFSGRQFSNSRSEMNVSTLELGDSALYLCASSLEFRGGASTDTQYFGPGTRLTVL.

This clonotype was counted many times. The chain recombines TRBV4-3 with TRBJ1-6; D is possibly TRBD1 (6 bases). This CDR3 is built from 16 residues. The germline V gene encodes CDR1 LGHNA and CDR2 YSLEER. Trimming pared 0 bases from V and 8 bases from J, leaving 14 bases between. CDR3 in DNA: TGCGCCAGCAGCCAAGATCGGGGGGCTGAACATTCACCCCTCCACTTT. Residues: CASSQDRGAEHSPLHF.

This clonotype was counted many times. V is TRBV3-2 and J is TRBJ2-4; the listed D gene, TRBD1, was not tested against the DNA. TRBV3-2 is flagged as a pseudogene. This CDR3 spans 19 amino acids. The CDR3 loop reads CASSQAHPGTGVAKNIQYF. CDR3 DNA: TGTGCCAGCAGCCAAGCCCATCCGGGAACAGGGGTCGCCAAAAACATTCAGTACTTC.

CDR3 in DNA: TGTGCCAGCAGCCGGGTCAACCCCAACAATGAGCAGTTCTTC. The encoded protein is CASSRVNPNNEQFF. The V gene is TRBV12-3 or TRBV12-4, the J gene TRBJ2-1; no firm D call. The V gene lost 6 bases and the J gene lost 5 bases, with 14 bases spanning the gap. The length of the CDR3 is 14 residues.